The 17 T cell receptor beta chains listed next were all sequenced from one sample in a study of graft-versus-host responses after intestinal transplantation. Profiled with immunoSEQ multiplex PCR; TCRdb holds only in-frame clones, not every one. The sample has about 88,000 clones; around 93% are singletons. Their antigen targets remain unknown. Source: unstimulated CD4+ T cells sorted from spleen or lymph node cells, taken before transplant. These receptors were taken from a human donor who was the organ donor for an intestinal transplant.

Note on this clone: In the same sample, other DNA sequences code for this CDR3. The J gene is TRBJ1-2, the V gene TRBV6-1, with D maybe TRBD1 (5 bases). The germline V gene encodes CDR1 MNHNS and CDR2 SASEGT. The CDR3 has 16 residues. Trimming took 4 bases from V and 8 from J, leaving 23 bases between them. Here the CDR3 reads CASSVLVPTQGNGYTF. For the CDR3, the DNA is TGTGCCAGCAGTGTCTTAGTACCGACCCAGGGAAACGGCTACACCTTC.

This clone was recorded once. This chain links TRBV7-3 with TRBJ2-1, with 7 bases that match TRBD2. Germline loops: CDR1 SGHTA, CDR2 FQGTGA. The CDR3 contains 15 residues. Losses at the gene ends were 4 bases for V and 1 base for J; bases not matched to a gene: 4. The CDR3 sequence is CASSSQGLSYNEQFF. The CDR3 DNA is TGTGCCAGCAGCTCCCAGGGACTATCCTACAATGAGCAGTTCTTC.

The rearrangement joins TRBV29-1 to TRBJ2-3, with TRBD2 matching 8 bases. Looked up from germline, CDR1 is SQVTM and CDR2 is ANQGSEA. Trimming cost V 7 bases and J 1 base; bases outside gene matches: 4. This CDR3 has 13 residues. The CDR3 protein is CSAETSGTDTQYF. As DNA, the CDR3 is TGCAGCGCGGAGACTAGCGGCACAGATACGCAGTATTTT.

CDR3 region: CSVVLRQGSSLNTEAFF. CDR3 DNA: TGCAGCGTTGTGTTACGACAGGGCAGCTCCTTGAACACTGAAGCTTTCTTT. The chain recombines TRBV29-1 with TRBJ1-1, with 7 bases that match TRBD1. The CDR3 totals 17 residues. J was trimmed by 0 bases and V by 4 bases; bases with no gene match: 14. Germline V lookup: CDR1 SQVTM, CDR2 ANQGSEA.

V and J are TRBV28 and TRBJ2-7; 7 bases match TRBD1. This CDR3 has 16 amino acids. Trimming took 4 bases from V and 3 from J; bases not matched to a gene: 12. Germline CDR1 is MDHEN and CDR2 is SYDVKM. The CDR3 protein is CASSSQAGTESYEQYF. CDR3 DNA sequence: TGTGCCAGCAGTTCGCAGGCCGGGACAGAGAGCTACGAGCAGTACTTC.

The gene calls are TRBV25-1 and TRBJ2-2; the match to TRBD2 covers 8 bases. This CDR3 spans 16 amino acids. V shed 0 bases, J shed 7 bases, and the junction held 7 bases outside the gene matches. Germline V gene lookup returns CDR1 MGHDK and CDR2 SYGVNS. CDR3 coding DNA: TGTGCCAGCAGTGAATACGCGGGAGGAAAAGACGGGGAGCTGTTTTTT. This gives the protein CASSEYAGGKDGELFF.

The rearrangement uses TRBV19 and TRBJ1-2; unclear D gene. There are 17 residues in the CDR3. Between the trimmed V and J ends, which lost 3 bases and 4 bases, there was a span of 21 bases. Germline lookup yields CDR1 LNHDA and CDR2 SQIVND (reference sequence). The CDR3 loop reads CASSIPSLLQELYGYTF. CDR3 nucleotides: TGTGCCAGTAGTATCCCCTCCCTCCTTCAAGAACTCTATGGCTACACCTTC.

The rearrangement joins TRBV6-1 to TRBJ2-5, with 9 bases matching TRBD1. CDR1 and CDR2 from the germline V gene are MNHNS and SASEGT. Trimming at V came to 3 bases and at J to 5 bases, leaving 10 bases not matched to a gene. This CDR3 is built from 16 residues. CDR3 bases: TGTGCCAGCAGTGACCCTTCCTACAGGGGGCGGGAGACCCAGTACTTC. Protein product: CASSDPSYRGRETQYF.

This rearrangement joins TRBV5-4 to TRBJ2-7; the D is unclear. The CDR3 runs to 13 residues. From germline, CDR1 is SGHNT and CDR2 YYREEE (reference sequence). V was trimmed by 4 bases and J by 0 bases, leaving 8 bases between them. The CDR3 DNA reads TGTGCCAGCAGCCATAGATTCTCCTACGAGCAGTACTTC. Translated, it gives CASSHRFSYEQYF.

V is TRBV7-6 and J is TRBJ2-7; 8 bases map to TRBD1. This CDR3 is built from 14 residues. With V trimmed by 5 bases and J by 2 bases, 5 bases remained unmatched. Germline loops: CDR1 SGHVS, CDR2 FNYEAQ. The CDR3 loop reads CASSGRDRPYEQYF. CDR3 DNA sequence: TGTGCCAGCAGCGGACGGGACAGGCCCTACGAGCAGTACTTC.

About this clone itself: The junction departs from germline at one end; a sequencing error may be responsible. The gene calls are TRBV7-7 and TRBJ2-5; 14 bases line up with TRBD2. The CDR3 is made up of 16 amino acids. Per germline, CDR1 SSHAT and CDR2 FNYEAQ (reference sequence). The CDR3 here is CASSLGTSGRQETQYF. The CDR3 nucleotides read TGTGCTAGCAGCTTAGGGACTAGCGGGAGACAAGAGACCCAGTACTTC.

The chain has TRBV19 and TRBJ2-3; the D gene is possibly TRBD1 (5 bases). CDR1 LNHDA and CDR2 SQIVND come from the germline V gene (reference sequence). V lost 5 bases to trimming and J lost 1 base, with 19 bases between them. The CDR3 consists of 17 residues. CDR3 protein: CASSASPDTPRTDTQYF. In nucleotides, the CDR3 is TGTGCCAGTAGTGCCTCCCCGGACACTCCTCGCACAGATACGCAGTATTTT.

The CDR3 DNA follows: TGTGCCAGCAGCTTGGTAACAGGGGGTGAAGCTTTCTTT. Its protein is CASSLVTGGEAFF. The V gene is TRBV5-6, the J gene TRBJ1-1; 8 positions match TRBD1. Germline CDR1 reads SGHDT; CDR2 reads YYEEEE. CDR3 length: 13 amino acids. Germline trimming cut 0 bases from V and 7 bases from J; bases unmatched to any gene: 2.

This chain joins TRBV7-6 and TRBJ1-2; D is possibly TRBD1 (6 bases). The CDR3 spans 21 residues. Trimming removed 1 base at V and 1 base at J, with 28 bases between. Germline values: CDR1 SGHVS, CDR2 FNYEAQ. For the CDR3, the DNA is TGTGCCAGCAGCTTAGAGAGGGGGTTTTGGCACAGGGCCGAGGGTAACTATGGCTACACCTTC. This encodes CASSLERGFWHRAEGNYGYTF.

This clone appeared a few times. CDR3 residues: CASSPGDSSYEQYF. DNA for the CDR3: TGTGCCAGCAGTCCCGGGGACAGTTCCTACGAGCAGTACTTC. The chain combines TRBV28 with TRBJ2-7; TRBD1 matches at 7 bases. CDR1 and CDR2 from the germline V gene are MDHEN and SYDVKM. This CDR3 region has 14 residues. J gave up 1 base and V 5 bases, and 5 bases lay outside the gene matches.

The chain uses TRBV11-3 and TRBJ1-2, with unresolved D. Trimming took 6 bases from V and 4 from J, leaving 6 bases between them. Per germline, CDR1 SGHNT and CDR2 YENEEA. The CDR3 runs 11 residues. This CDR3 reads CASSAGYGYTF. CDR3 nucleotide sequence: TGTGCCAGCAGTGCCGGCTATGGCTACACCTTC.

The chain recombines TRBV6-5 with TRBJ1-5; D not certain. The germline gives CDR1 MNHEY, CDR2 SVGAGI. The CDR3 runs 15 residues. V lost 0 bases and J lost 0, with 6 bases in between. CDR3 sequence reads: CASSYSQASNQPQHF. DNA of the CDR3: TGTGCCAGCAGTTACTCGCAGGCTAGCAATCAGCCCCAGCATTTT.